Each of the 5 T cell receptor beta chains below was sequenced from the same sample in a study of OX40 agonist ivuxolimab in advanced cancers. Produced via immunoSEQ multiplex PCR; TCRdb's table is partial and in-frame only. Among 75,000 to 100,000 clones listed, roughly 89% were seen once. The sequences come from CD4+ or CD8+ T cells sorted from blood, collected in a trial of the OX40 agonist ivuxolimab. The receptors originated from an adult with an advanced solid tumor such as melanoma, head and neck, liver or kidney cancer.

J is TRBJ2-5 and V is TRBV28, with 12 bases fitting TRBD2. This CDR3 is 15 amino acids long. V shed 6 bases and J 1 base; nucleotides not matched to a gene: 3. Germline CDR1 reads MDHEN; CDR2 reads SYDVKM. The CDR3 sequence is CASSLAGGPQETQYF. The DNA of the CDR3 is TGTGCCAGCAGCCTAGCGGGAGGGCCCCAAGAGACCCAGTACTTC.

The chain carries TRBV19 and TRBJ1-6, with D unresolved. Germline V gene sequence: CDR1 LNHDA, CDR2 SQIVND (reference sequence). The CDR3 length is 14 residues. V was shortened by 7 bases and J by 6 bases, with 13 bases between the two germline ends. The CDR3: CASTPTGANSPLHF. The CDR3 nucleotides read TGTGCCAGTACCCCTACCGGCGCTAATTCACCCCTCCACTTT.

The chain couples TRBV19 to TRBJ1-2; tentative D call: TRBD1 (6 bases). V lost 6 bases and J 3 bases, leaving 17 bases between the germline ends. Germline CDR1 and CDR2: LNHDA and SQIVND (reference sequence). This CDR3 has 15 residues. CDR3 sequence (DNA): TGTGCCAGTAGCGGCACCCAGGGGACTCACTATGGCTACACCTTC. Translation gives CASSGTQGTHYGYTF. Full variable domain (outside the CDR3, taken from reference TRBV19 and TRBJ1-2): DGGITQSPKYLFRKEGQNVTLSCEQNLNHDAMYWYRQDPGQGLRLIYYSQIVNDFQKGDIAEGYSVSREKKESFPLTVTSAQKNPTAFYLCASSGTQGTHYGYTFGSGTRLTVV.

This chain connects TRBV5-1 to TRBJ2-1; 10 bases are a match to TRBD2. The CDR3 totals 15 residues. Trimming cost V 0 bases and J 8 bases; bases outside gene matches: 5. Germline lookup yields CDR1 SGHRS and CDR2 YFSETQ. The CDR3 reads CASSLELAGIDEQFF. Written as DNA, the CDR3 is TGCGCCAGCAGCTTGGAACTAGCGGGAATCGATGAGCAGTTCTTC.

The chain carries TRBV7-3 and TRBJ2-3, with 14 positions matching TRBD2. Per germline, CDR1 SGHTA and CDR2 FQGTGA. Trimming took 4 bases from V and 5 from J; bases not matched to a gene: 11. The CDR3 extends over 18 amino acids. The CDR3 is CASSSLATSGRAIDTQYF. The CDR3 nucleotides are TGTGCCAGCAGCTCCCTCGCGACTAGCGGGAGGGCAATAGATACGCAGTATTTT.